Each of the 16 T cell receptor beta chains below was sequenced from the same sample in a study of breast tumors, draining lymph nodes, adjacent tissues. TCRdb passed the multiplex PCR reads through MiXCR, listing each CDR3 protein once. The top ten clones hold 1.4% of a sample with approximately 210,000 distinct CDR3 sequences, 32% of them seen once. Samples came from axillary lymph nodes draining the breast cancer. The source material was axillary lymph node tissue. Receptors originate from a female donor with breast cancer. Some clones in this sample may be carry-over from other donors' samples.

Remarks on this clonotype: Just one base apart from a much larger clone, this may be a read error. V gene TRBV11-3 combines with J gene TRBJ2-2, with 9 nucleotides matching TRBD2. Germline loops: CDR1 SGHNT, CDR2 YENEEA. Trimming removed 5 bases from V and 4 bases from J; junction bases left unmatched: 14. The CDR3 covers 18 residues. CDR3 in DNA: TGTGCCAGCAGCCTCCCCCCGCCTAGCGGGGCCCTCACCGGGGAGCTGTTTTTT. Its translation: CASSLPPPSGALTGELFF.

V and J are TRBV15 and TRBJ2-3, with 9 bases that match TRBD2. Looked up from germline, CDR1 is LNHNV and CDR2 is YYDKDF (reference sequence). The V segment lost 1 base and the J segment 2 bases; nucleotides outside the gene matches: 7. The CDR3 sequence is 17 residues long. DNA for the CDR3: TGTGCCACCAGCAGAGGGGCTAGCGGGAATGACACAGATACGCAGTATTTT. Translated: CATSRGASGNDTDTQYF.

The CDR3 DNA reads TGTGCCACCAGTGATCCCACAGGGACACCTGACTACTATGGCTACACCTTC. Amino acids: CATSDPTGTPDYYGYTF. V is TRBV24-1 and J is TRBJ1-2, with D possibly being TRBD1 (6 bases). The CDR3 totals 17 residues. Germline lookup yields CDR1 KGHDR and CDR2 SFDVKD. V shed 3 bases and J shed 3 bases, with 19 bases lying between them.

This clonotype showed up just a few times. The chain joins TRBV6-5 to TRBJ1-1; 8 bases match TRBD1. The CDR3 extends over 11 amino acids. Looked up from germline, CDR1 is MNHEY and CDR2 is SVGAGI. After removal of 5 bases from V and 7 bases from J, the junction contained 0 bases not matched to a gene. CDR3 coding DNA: TGTGCCAGCAGTGGACAGGGTGAAGCTTTCTTT. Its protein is CASSGQGEAFF.

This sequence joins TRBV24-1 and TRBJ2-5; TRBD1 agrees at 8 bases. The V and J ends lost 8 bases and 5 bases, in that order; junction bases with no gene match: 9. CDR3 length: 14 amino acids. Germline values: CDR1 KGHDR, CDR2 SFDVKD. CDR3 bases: TGTGCCACCAATGTAGAGACAGGGGTGGAGACCCAGTACTTC. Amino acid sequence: CATNVETGVETQYF.

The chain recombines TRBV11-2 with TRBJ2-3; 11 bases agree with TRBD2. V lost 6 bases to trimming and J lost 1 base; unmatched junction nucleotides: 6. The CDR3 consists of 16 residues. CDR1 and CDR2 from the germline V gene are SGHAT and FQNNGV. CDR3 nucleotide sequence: TGTGCCAGCAGTCTTCGGGGACTAGCGGGCACAGATACGCAGTATTTT. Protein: CASSLRGLAGTDTQYF.

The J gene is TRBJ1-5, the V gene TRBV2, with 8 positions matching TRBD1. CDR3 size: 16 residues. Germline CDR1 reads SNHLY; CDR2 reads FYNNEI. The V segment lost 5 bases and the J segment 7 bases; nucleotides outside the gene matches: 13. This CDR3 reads CASSSGTGLWEQPQHF. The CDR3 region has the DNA TGTGCCAGCAGTTCTGGGACAGGCCTTTGGGAGCAGCCCCAGCATTTT.

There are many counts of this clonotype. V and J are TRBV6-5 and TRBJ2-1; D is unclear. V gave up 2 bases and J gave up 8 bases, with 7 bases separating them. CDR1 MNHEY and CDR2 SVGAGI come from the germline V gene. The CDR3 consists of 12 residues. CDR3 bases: TGTGCCAGCAGTTACGGGCCGTATGAGCAGTTCTTC. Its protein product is CASSYGPYEQFF.

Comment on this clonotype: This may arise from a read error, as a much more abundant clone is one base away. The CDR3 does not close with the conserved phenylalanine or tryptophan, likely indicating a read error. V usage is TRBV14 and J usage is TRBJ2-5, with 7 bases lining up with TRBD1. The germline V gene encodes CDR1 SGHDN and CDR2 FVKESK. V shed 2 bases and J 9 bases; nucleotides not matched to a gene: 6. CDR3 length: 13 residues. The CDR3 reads CASSQSQGKAQYP. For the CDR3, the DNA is TGTGCCAGCAGCCAATCACAGGGGAAGGCCCAGTACCCC.

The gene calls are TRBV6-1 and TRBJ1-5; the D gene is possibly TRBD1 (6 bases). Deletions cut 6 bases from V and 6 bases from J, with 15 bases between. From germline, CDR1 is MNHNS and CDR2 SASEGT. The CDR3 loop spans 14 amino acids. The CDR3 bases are TGTGCCAGCAGGGGACGGGGGGCCGGTCAGCCCCAGCATTTT. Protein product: CASRGRGAGQPQHF.

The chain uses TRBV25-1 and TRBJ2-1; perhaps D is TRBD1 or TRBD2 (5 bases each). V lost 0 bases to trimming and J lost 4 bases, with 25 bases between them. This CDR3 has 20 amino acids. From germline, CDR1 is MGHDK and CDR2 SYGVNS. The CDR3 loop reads CASSEYSHSVVGHGYNEQFF. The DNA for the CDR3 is TGTGCCAGCAGTGAATATTCCCATAGCGTTGTGGGGCACGGGTACAATGAGCAGTTCTTC.

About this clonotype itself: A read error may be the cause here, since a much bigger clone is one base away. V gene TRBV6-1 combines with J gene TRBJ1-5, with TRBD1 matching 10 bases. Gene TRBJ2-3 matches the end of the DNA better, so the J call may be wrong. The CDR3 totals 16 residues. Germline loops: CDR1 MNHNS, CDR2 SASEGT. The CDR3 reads CASSLRQGADNQPQYF. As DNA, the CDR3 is TGTGCCAGCAGTCTTAGACAGGGGGCCGATAATCAGCCCCAGTATTTT.

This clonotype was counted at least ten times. This CDR3 is CASSQAGGSHEQYF. CDR3 sequence (DNA): TGTGCCAGCAGCCAAGCAGGCGGGAGCCACGAGCAGTACTTC. The chain carries TRBV3-1 and TRBJ2-7, with 7 bases that match TRBD2. Germline assignment: CDR1 LGHDT and CDR2 YNNKEL (reference sequence). The CDR3 runs to 14 residues. The J segment lost 5 bases and the V segment lost 1 base, leaving 5 bases of the junction unmatched.

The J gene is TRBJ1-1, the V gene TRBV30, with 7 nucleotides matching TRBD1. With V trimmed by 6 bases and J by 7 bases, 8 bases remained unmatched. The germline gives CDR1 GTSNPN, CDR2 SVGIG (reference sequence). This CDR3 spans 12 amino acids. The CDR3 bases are TGTGCCTGCAACCTGGACAGGCTTGAAGCTTTCTTT. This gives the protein CACNLDRLEAFF.

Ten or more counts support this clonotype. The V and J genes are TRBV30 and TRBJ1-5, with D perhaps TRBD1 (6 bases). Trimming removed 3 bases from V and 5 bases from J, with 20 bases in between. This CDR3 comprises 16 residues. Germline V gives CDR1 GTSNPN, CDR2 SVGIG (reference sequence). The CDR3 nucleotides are TGTGCCTGGAGCCCATTCCCGGGACACTTGGATCAGCCCCAGCATTTT. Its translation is CAWSPFPGHLDQPQHF.

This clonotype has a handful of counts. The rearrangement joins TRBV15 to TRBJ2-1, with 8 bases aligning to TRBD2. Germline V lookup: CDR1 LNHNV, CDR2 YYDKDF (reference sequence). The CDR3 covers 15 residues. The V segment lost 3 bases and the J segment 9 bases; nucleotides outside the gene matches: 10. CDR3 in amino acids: CATSSLLLAGLEQFF. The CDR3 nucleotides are TGTGCCACCAGCAGCTTGTTGCTAGCGGGTCTTGAGCAGTTCTTC.